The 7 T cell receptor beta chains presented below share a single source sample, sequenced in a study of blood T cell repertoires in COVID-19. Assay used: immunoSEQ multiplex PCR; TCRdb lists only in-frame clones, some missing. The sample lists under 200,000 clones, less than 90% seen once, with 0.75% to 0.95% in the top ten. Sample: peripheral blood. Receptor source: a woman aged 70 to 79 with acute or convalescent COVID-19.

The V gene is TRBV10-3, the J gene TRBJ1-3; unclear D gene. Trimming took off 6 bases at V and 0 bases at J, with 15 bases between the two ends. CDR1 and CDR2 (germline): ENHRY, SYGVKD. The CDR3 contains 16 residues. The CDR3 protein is CAIRRELLHSGNTIYF. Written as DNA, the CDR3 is TGTGCCATCAGGCGGGAACTTCTTCACTCTGGAAACACCATATATTTT.

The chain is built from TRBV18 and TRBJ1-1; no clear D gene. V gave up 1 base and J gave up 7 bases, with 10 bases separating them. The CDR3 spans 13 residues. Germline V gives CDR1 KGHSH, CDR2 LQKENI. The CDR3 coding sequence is TGTGCCAGCTCACCACAAACAGAATTTGAAGCTTTCTTT. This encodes CASSPQTEFEAFF. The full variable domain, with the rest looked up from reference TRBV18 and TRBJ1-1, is NAGVMQNPRHLVRRRGQEARLRCSPMKGHSHVYWYRQLPEEGLKFMVYLQKENIIDESGMPKERFSAEFPKEGPSILRIQQVVRGDSAAYFCASSPQTEFEAFFGQGTRLTVV.

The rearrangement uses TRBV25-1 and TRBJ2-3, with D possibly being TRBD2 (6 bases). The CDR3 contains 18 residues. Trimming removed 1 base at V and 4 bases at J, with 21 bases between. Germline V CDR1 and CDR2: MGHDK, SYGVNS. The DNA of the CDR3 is TGTGCCAGCAGTGAATTTTTTCACGGGGGTGGCCCCTCAGATACGCAGTATTTT. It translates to CASSEFFHGGGPSDTQYF.

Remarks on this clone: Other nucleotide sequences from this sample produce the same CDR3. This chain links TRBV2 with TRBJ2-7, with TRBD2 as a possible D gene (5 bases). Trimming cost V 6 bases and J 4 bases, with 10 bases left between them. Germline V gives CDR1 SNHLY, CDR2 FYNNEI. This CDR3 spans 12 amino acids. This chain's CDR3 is CASSEGRYEQYF. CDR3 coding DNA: TGTGCCAGCAGCGAGGGCCGATACGAGCAGTACTTC.

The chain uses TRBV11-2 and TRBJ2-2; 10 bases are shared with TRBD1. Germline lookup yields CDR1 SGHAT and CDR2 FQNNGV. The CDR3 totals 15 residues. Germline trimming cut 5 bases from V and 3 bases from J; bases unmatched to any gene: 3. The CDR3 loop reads CASSTGQGDTGELFF. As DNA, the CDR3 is TGTGCCAGCAGCACTGGACAGGGGGACACCGGGGAGCTGTTTTTT. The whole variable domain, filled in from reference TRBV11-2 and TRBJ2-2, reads EAGVAQSPRYKIIEKRQSVAFWCNPISGHATLYWYQQILGQGPKLLIQFQNNGVVDDSQLPKDRFSAERLKGVDSTLKIQPAKLEDSAVYLCASSTGQGDTGELFFGEGSRLTVL.

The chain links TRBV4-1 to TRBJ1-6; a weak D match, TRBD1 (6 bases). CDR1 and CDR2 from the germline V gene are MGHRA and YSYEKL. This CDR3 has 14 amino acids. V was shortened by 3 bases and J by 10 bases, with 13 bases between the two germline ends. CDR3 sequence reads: CASSQGGRSSPLHF. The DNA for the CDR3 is TGCGCCAGCAGCCAGGGGGGGCGATCATCACCCCTCCACTTT.

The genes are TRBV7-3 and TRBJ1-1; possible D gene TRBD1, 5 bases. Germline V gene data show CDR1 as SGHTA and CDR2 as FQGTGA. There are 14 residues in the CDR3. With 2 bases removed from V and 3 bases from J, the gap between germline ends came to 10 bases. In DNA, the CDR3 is TGTGCCAGCAGCTTACGGGGGACCCACACTGAAGCTTTCTTT. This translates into CASSLRGTHTEAFF.